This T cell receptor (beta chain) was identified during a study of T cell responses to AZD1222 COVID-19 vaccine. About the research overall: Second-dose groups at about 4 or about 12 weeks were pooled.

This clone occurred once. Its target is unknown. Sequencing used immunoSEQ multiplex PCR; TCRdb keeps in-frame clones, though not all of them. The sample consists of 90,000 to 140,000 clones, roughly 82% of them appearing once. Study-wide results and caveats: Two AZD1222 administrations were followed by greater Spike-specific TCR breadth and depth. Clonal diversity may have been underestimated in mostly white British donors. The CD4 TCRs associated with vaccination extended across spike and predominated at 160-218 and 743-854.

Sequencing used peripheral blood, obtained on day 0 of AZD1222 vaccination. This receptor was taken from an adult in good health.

CDR3 protein: CASSLEGAGGYEQYF. CDR3 coding DNA: TGTGCCAGCAGCTTAGAAGGGGCAGGGGGCTACGAGCAGTACTTC. This chain links TRBV11-2 with TRBJ2-7, with 7 positions matching TRBD1. Trimming at V came to 0 bases and at J to 3 bases, leaving 5 bases not matched to a gene. There are 15 residues in the CDR3. The V gene's germline CDR1 is SGHAT and CDR2 FQNNGV.